A single sample is the source of the 6 T cell receptor beta chains below, sequenced in a study of shared clonotypes between healthy human individuals. Only in-frame clones appear in the TCRdb table, and some are missing; sequencing was by immunoSEQ multiplex PCR. The table records about 980,000 clones, 76% of them present only once. Sequencing used memory CD4+ T cells sorted from blood. Subset in this sample: CD45RA-negative fraction. Receptor source: a man younger than 35 in good health.

The chain combines TRBV7-2 with TRBJ2-5; 8 bases match TRBD2. The CDR3 sequence is 15 residues long. V lost 5 bases to trimming and J lost 4 bases; unmatched junction nucleotides: 9. The germline V gene has CDR1 SGHTA and CDR2 FQGNSA. Here the CDR3 DNA reads TGTGCCAGCAGCACCGGGACTAGGGTAGGAGAGACCCAGTACTTC. This translates into CASSTGTRVGETQYF.

The V call is TRBV18, the J call TRBJ2-5, with TRBD2 matching over 7 bases. This CDR3 is built from 13 residues. CDR1 is KGHSH, CDR2 LQKENI, per germline. The junction had 3 bases not matched to a gene; V was cut back by 3 bases and J by 5 bases. The CDR3 is CASSPGLTETQYF. The DNA of the CDR3 is TGTGCCAGCTCACCGGGACTAACGGAGACCCAGTACTTC.

This clone was counted at least ten times. This chain links TRBV6-1 with TRBJ2-2, with 8 nucleotides matching TRBD1. The CDR3 covers 15 residues. The germline gives CDR1 MNHNS, CDR2 SASEGT. V trimming: 4 bases; J trimming: 8 bases; junction bases outside the gene matches: 9. DNA for the CDR3: TGTGCCAGCAGTGCGGGCAGGGGGCGTCCAGGGGAGCTGTTTTTT. It specifies CASSAGRGRPGELFF.

The rearrangement uses TRBV5-6 and TRBJ2-1, with 8 bases matching TRBD1. Germline assignment: CDR1 SGHDT and CDR2 YYEEEE. The V gene end was trimmed by 0 bases and the J gene end by 7 bases; junction bases not matched to a gene: 3. The CDR3 has 14 residues. The CDR3 protein is CASSLVDRVNEQFF. CDR3 sequence (DNA): TGTGCCAGCAGCTTGGTGGACAGGGTGAATGAGCAGTTCTTC.

The rearrangement uses TRBV6-5 and TRBJ1-1; D call uncertain. The CDR3 totals 15 residues. Trimming removed 5 bases from V and 0 bases from J, with 13 bases in between. Germline loops: CDR1 MNHEY, CDR2 SVGAGI. The CDR3 DNA is TGTGCCAGCAGTCTAAACGCTCAGTTGAACACTGAAGCTTTCTTT. Amino acid sequence: CASSLNAQLNTEAFF.

This clone was seen only once. The chain carries TRBV6-5 and TRBJ2-3; perhaps D is TRBD1 or TRBD2 (5 bases each). Per the germline V gene, CDR1 is MNHEY and CDR2 is SVGAGI. Trimming cost V 11 bases and J 3 bases, with 21 bases left between them. This CDR3 region has 15 residues. The CDR3 sequence: CASAIGRGLTDTQYF. The DNA for the CDR3 is TGTGCCTCAGCTATTGGCCGGGGCCTAACAGATACGCAGTATTTT.